These 18 T cell receptor beta chains were all obtained from the same sample, sequenced in a study of blood T cells in healthy people across ages. Using a J-beta primer mix together with a sample-barcoded 5' primer, a second PCR was run for about 6 to 11 cycles. One entry per CDR3 protein results from TCRdb running MiXCR on the 5' RACE reads. The table includes about 970,000 distinct CDR3 sequences, 51% detected once. The source material was blood. These receptors were collected from a woman in her sixties or seventies in good health.

This clonotype was picked up a small number of times. This chain connects TRBV20-1 to TRBJ2-7; D is unclear. Looked up from germline, CDR1 is DFQATT and CDR2 is SNEGSKA (reference sequence). Trimming left V 5 bases short and J 2 bases short, with 16 bases between. CDR3 length: 14 amino acids. CDR3 bases: TGCAGTGCTTCGTCCCTTGGGCCGGCCTACGAGCAGTACTTC. Translating it yields CSASSLGPAYEQYF.

This clonotype was recorded a few times. This chain uses TRBV2 with TRBJ1-1; possible D gene TRBD1, 5 bases. This CDR3 is 16 amino acids long. Per the germline V gene, CDR1 is SNHLY and CDR2 is FYNNEI. The ends were cut back, 7 bases at V and 0 bases at J, with 18 bases in the middle. The CDR3 DNA follows: TGTGCCAGCACAACCGGGTCCACGGGGGTGAACACTGAAGCTTTCTTT. Its translation is CASTTGSTGVNTEAFF.

V and J are TRBV25-1 and TRBJ1-6; no definite D call. Trimming pared 3 bases from V and 4 bases from J, leaving 4 bases between. CDR3 length: 13 amino acids. The V gene's germline CDR1 is MGHDK and CDR2 SYGVNS. Here the CDR3 DNA reads TGTGCCAGCAGTGATGGGTATAATTCACCCCTCCACTTT. Its protein is CASSDGYNSPLHF.

Only a few counts were recorded for this clonotype. The chain joins TRBV27 to TRBJ2-7; a weak D match, TRBD1 (6 bases). The V end was cut by 6 bases, the J end by 2 bases, with 14 bases between. Per germline, CDR1 MNHEY and CDR2 SMNVEV (reference sequence). The CDR3 spans 14 residues. CDR3 DNA sequence: TGTGCCAGCAGAACAGGGCTGTCGGCCTACGAGCAGTACTTC. This codes for CASRTGLSAYEQYF.

The chain uses TRBV19 and TRBJ1-5; 8 bases agree with TRBD1. The CDR3 consists of 14 residues. Trimming removed 4 bases from V and 7 bases from J; junction bases left unmatched: 6. The germline CDR1 and CDR2 sequences are LNHDA and SQIVND (reference sequence). CDR3: CASSSGQGEQPQHF. Here the CDR3 DNA reads TGTGCCAGTAGTAGTGGACAGGGAGAACAGCCCCAGCATTTT.

This clonotype has only one observation. This chain uses TRBV12-3 or TRBV12-4 with TRBJ2-1; the match to TRBD1 covers 7 bases. The V gene end was trimmed by 2 bases and the J gene end by 2 bases; junction bases not matched to a gene: 6. CDR3 length: 16 residues. Here the CDR3 DNA reads TGTGCCAGCAGTTTATCGGTAGGGGGCGCCTACAATGAGCAGTTCTTC. Translated: CASSLSVGGAYNEQFF.

Regarding this clonotype: A much larger clonotype is one base distant, so this may be a read error. The chain has TRBV20-1 and TRBJ2-1; TRBD2 matches 8 bases. Germline CDR1 and CDR2: DFQATT and SNEGSKA (reference sequence). The V segment lost 3 bases and the J segment 9 bases; nucleotides outside the gene matches: 13. This CDR3 has 15 residues. The CDR3 spells CSASPGLASRSEQFF. The CDR3 coding sequence is TGCAGTGCTAGCCCCGGACTAGCTTCTCGCAGTGAGCAGTTCTTC.

There are a few counts of this clonotype. The chain joins TRBV20-1 to TRBJ2-1; D may be TRBD2 (5 bases). V was trimmed by 6 bases and J by 7 bases, leaving 19 bases between them. The V gene's germline CDR1 is DFQATT and CDR2 SNEGSKA (reference sequence). The CDR3 covers 14 residues. In DNA, the CDR3 is TGCAGTGCCGATCTCTACGGGATGGGGAATGAGCAGTTCTTC. Protein sequence: CSADLYGMGNEQFF.

This sequence joins TRBV25-1 and TRBJ2-5; 7 nucleotides match TRBD1. The CDR3 totals 18 residues. The V and J ends lost 1 base and 3 bases, in that order; junction bases with no gene match: 14. The V gene's germline CDR1 is MGHDK and CDR2 SYGVNS. The CDR3 DNA is TGTGCCAGCAGTGAATTTAGGGGTCGGGACAGTGTAAAAGAGACCCAGTACTTC. This encodes CASSEFRGRDSVKETQYF. Full variable domain (rest looked up from reference TRBV25-1 and TRBJ2-5): EADIYQTPRYLVIGTGKKITLECSQTMGHDKMYWYQQDPGMELHLIHYSYGVNSTEKGDLSSESTVSRIRTEHFPLTLESARPSHTSQYLCASSEFRGRDSVKETQYFGPGTRLLVL.

This clonotype was observed a few times. The chain joins TRBV12-3 or TRBV12-4 to TRBJ2-7, with 12 bases lining up with TRBD2. J was trimmed by 7 bases and V by 5 bases; bases with no gene match: 6. This CDR3 has 14 residues. CDR3 nucleotide sequence: TGTGCCAGCAGTACGACTAGCGGGAGCTTGGAGCAGTACTTC. It yields the protein CASSTTSGSLEQYF.

The genes are TRBV28 and TRBJ2-1; 10 bases are shared with TRBD2. The CDR3 has 14 residues. CDR1 is MDHEN, CDR2 SYDVKM, per germline. V was pared by 3 bases and J by 6 bases, with 2 bases of the junction left unmatched. CDR3 coding DNA: TGTGCCAGCAGTTTGAGGACTAGCGGCAATGAGCAGTTCTTC. Translating it yields CASSLRTSGNEQFF.

The CDR3: CASSSGLAPRHEQYF. The CDR3 bases are TGTGCCAGCAGCTCGGGACTAGCCCCACGGCATGAGCAGTACTTC. The chain employs TRBV7-9 and TRBJ2-5, with 9 positions matching TRBD2. Trimming took 4 bases from V and 11 from J; bases not matched to a gene: 14. The length of the CDR3 is 15 residues. Germline loops: CDR1 SEHNR, CDR2 FQNEAQ (reference sequence).

The chain is built from TRBV3-1 and TRBJ1-1, with D perhaps TRBD1 (5 bases). CDR3 length: 15 residues. The germline V gene has CDR1 LGHDT and CDR2 YNNKEL (reference sequence). Trimming removed 0 bases at V and 1 base at J, with 9 bases between. The CDR3 DNA follows: TGTGCCAGCAGCCAAGAAAGACAGTGGAACACTGAAGCTTTCTTT. It encodes CASSQERQWNTEAFF.

The gene calls are TRBV6-1 and TRBJ2-1; D unclear. Germline CDR1 reads MNHNS; CDR2 reads SASEGT. V shed 6 bases and J shed 15 bases, with 15 bases lying between them. CDR3 length equals 11 residues. The CDR3 loop is CASSKTMLRFF. DNA for the CDR3: TGTGCCAGCAGCAAAACAATGTTACGGTTCTTC.

This clonotype was detected a few times. The rearrangement uses TRBV12-3 or TRBV12-4 and TRBJ2-5, with D maybe TRBD2 (6 bases). There are 13 residues in the CDR3. The V and J ends lost 6 bases and 13 bases respectively, with 21 bases between them. Here the CDR3 DNA reads TGTGCCAGCAGCCAAAAGGGCGGGACCCCTCCGTACTTC. Translation gives CASSQKGGTPPYF.

This clonotype was counted between two and nine times. This chain links TRBV7-2 with TRBJ2-7, with 8 positions matching TRBD1. Unmatched junction bases numbered 5, after V lost 3 bases and J lost 7 bases. CDR1 is SGHTA and CDR2 is FQGNSA in the germline V gene. The CDR3 consists of 13 residues. In nucleotides, the CDR3 is TGTGCCAGCAGCTTCCACAGGGGGAGTGAGCAGTACTTC. This translates into CASSFHRGSEQYF.

This clonotype was seen once. The chain recombines TRBV4-1 with TRBJ1-6; weak D call: TRBD1 (6 bases). Germline CDR1 is MGHRA and CDR2 is YSYEKL. The CDR3 is 19 residues long. V was trimmed by 0 bases and J by 4 bases, leaving 19 bases between them. The DNA for the CDR3 is TGCGCCAGCAGCCAAGATTCGGGCGCAGGGGAGGGGTATAATTCACCCCTCCACTTT. It encodes CASSQDSGAGEGYNSPLHF.

The chain joins TRBV2 to TRBJ2-3; D call uncertain. Trimming removed 4 bases at V and 4 bases at J, with 9 bases between. Germline V gene data show CDR1 as SNHLY and CDR2 as FYNNEI. The CDR3 spans 13 residues. CDR3 nucleotide sequence: TGTGCCAGCAGTGGGTTGGATTCAGATACGCAGTATTTT. It is translated as CASSGLDSDTQYF.